Listed here are 27 T cell receptor beta chains from one sample, sequenced in a study of T cell repertoires in cytomegalovirus infection. No antigen has been assigned to these receptors. TCRdb re-derived calls from the reads in MiXCR, one entry per CDR3 protein. The table lists about 920,000 distinct CDR3 sequences, approximately 31% of them singletons. The sample here was cultured CD8+ T cells from PBMCs, taken from culture after CMV antigen stimulation. The source is a human donor in good health (CMV status not recorded). Some clones in this sample may be carry-over from other donors' samples.

The chain couples TRBV7-2 to TRBJ1-6; D ambiguous. Trimming took 2 bases from V and 10 from J, leaving 9 bases between them. Germline V lookup: CDR1 SGHTA, CDR2 FQGNSA. The CDR3 is made up of 13 amino acids. This chain's CDR3 is CASSLWSGSPLHF. The CDR3 DNA sequence: TGTGCCAGCAGCTTATGGTCCGGATCACCCCTCCACTTT.

The chain carries TRBV6-5 and TRBJ1-2, with D unclear. Germline assignment: CDR1 MNHEY and CDR2 SVGAGI. The CDR3 runs to 15 residues. V lost 1 base to trimming and J lost 0 bases, with 9 bases between them. In nucleotides, the CDR3 is TGTGCCAGCAGTTACTTCCAGGCCCCTAACTATGGCTACACCTTC. Its translation is CASSYFQAPNYGYTF.

This clonotype was seen at least ten times. The chain is built from TRBV6-2 or TRBV6-3 and TRBJ2-1; possibly TRBD2 for D (5 bases). The CDR3 contains 17 residues. Trimming took 0 bases from V and 2 from J, leaving 14 bases between them. Germline loops: CDR1 MNHEY, CDR2 SVGEGT. The CDR3 DNA reads as TGTGCCAGCAGTTACTCGAGGTATGCGGGCGCCTACAATGAGCAGTTCTTC. Translation gives CASSYSRYAGAYNEQFF.

For this clonotype: A much larger clone lies one base from this, so it may be a read error. V gene TRBV7-3 combines with J gene TRBJ1-1; unclear D gene. The V gene's germline CDR1 is SGHTA and CDR2 FQGTGA. This CDR3 is built from 11 residues. V was shortened by 8 bases and J by 1 base, with 5 bases between the two germline ends. The CDR3 DNA is TGTGCCAGCCACCAGAACACTGAAGCTTTCTTT. Translated: CASHQNTEAFF.

The rearrangement uses TRBV12-3 or TRBV12-4 and TRBJ1-4; the match to TRBD1 covers 12 bases. CDR3 length: 16 amino acids. The V and J ends lost 5 bases and 7 bases, in that order; junction bases with no gene match: 8. The CDR3 DNA sequence: TGTGCCAGCAGTCCCGGGACAGGGGGCGTTGGTGAAAAACTGTTTTTT. Amino acid sequence: CASSPGTGGVGEKLFF.

CDR3 sequence (DNA): TGTGCCAGCAGCTCCAAAACCCAGGGGAAGGGCTACACCTTC. It encodes CASSSKTQGKGYTF. The rearrangement joins TRBV7-9 to TRBJ1-2, with D perhaps TRBD1 (6 bases). The CDR3 runs to 14 residues. V was cut by 4 bases and J by 8 bases, with 17 bases left in between. The germline V gene has CDR1 SEHNR and CDR2 FQNEAQ (reference sequence).

This clonotype was counted between two and nine times. The chain is built from TRBV11-2 and TRBJ1-1, with no clear D. The CDR3 sequence is 14 residues long. Germline V CDR1 and CDR2: SGHAT, FQNNGV. The germline V and J ends were trimmed by 5 bases and 0 bases, with 10 bases remaining between them. Here the CDR3 DNA reads TGTGCCAGCAGCCCCTCCGTCTTGAACACTGAAGCTTTCTTT. This gives the protein CASSPSVLNTEAFF. The full variable domain, rest sourced from reference TRBV11-2 and TRBJ1-1, is EAGVAQSPRYKIIEKRQSVAFWCNPISGHATLYWYQQILGQGPKLLIQFQNNGVVDDSQLPKDRFSAERLKGVDSTLKIQPAKLEDSAVYLCASSPSVLNTEAFFGQGTRLTVV.

This clonotype showed up just a few times. V gene TRBV27 combines with J gene TRBJ1-6; TRBD1 agrees at 7 bases. After removal of 5 bases from V and 14 bases from J, the junction contained 21 bases not matched to a gene. The CDR3 runs to 17 residues. Looked up from germline, CDR1 is MNHEY and CDR2 is SMNVEV (reference sequence). The CDR3, as DNA: TGTGCCAGCAGTACCCTAGGCTCGACAGGGCCCACATCGACCCTCCACTTT. It specifies CASSTLGSTGPTSTLHF.

The chain has TRBV25-1 and TRBJ2-7, with a tentative D call TRBD1 (5 bases). The V end lost 3 bases, the J end lost 3 bases, and 6 bases lay between the germline ends. This CDR3 comprises 12 residues. CDR1 MGHDK and CDR2 SYGVNS come from the germline V gene. The CDR3 DNA reads TGTGCCAGCAGTGACCAGGGCTACGAGCAGTACTTC. Residues: CASSDQGYEQYF.

This clonotype appeared many times. The rearrangement joins TRBV12-5 to TRBJ2-2; D ambiguous. Trimming pared 5 bases from V and 1 base from J, leaving 11 bases between. This CDR3 contains 15 residues. Looked up from germline, CDR1 is LGHNT and CDR2 is FRNRAP. CDR3 protein: CASGPPEGNTGELFF. The CDR3 nucleotides are TGTGCTAGTGGTCCCCCAGAAGGGAACACCGGGGAGCTGTTTTTT.

This clonotype was picked up a small number of times. The CDR3 here is CASSPYTDTEAFF. For the CDR3, the DNA is TGTGCCAGCAGTCCCTATACCGACACTGAAGCTTTCTTT. The genes are TRBV28 and TRBJ1-1; D remains ambiguous. The CDR3 contains 13 residues. Trimming shortened V by 5 bases and J by 3 bases, and 10 bases separated the two germline ends. CDR1 and CDR2 (germline): MDHEN, SYDVKM.

This clonotype appeared a few times. This chain uses TRBV5-5 with TRBJ2-7, with 9 bases lining up with TRBD2. This CDR3 has 15 residues. Unmatched junction bases numbered 4, after V lost 0 bases and J lost 3 bases. Per germline, CDR1 SGHKS and CDR2 YYEKEE (reference sequence). The CDR3 sequence is CASSLVPSGDYEQYF. CDR3 in DNA: TGTGCCAGCAGCTTGGTACCTAGCGGGGACTACGAGCAGTACTTC. The full variable domain, in which reference TRBV5-5 and TRBJ2-7 provide the parts outside the CDR3, is DAGVTQSPTHLIKTRGQQVTLRCSPISGHKSVSWYQQVLGQGPQFIFQYYEKEERGRGNFPDRFSARQFPNYSSELNVNALLLGDSALYLCASSLVPSGDYEQYFGPGTRLTVT.

This clonotype was seen ten or more times. J is TRBJ2-1 and V is TRBV11-3; 8 bases agree with TRBD1. V shed 1 base and J 9 bases; nucleotides not matched to a gene: 2. CDR1 is SGHNT, CDR2 YENEEA, per germline. CDR3 length: 13 residues. CDR3 region: CASSLGTGSEQFF. As DNA, the CDR3 is TGTGCCAGCAGCTTAGGGACAGGGAGTGAGCAGTTCTTC.

Only one count was recorded for this clonotype. CDR3 residues: CASSLVPWRGSSNTGELFF. The CDR3 nucleotides read TGTGCCAGCAGCTTGGTTCCCTGGCGGGGGTCCTCGAACACCGGGGAGCTGTTTTTT. The chain couples TRBV5-4 to TRBJ2-2; 7 bases agree with TRBD2. CDR1 is SGHNT, CDR2 YYREEE, per germline (reference sequence). The V segment lost 0 bases and the J segment 0 bases; nucleotides outside the gene matches: 11. This CDR3 region has 19 residues.

In this sample, this clonotype turned up a few times. The chain couples TRBV6-2 or TRBV6-3 to TRBJ1-2; 7 bases map to TRBD1. The CDR3 runs to 15 residues. Germline CDR1 reads MNHEY; CDR2 reads SVGEGT. J was trimmed by 4 bases and V by 5 bases; bases with no gene match: 10. The CDR3 bases are TGTGCCAGCAGTCCGGGACAGTCGGGAATCTATGGCTACACCTTC. Protein product: CASSPGQSGIYGYTF.

The genes are TRBV3-1 and TRBJ2-5; 12 bases are shared with TRBD2. This CDR3 has 15 amino acids. Germline V lookup: CDR1 LGHDT, CDR2 YNNKEL (reference sequence). After removal of 5 bases from V and 3 bases from J, the junction contained 4 bases not matched to a gene. CDR3 sequence (DNA): TGTGCCAGCAGCAGGACTAGCGGGGTCGAAGAGACCCAGTACTTC. Amino acids: CASSRTSGVEETQYF.

This clonotype was detected a few times. The rearrangement joins TRBV4-2 to TRBJ1-1; 7 bases fit TRBD1. Unmatched junction bases numbered 6, after V lost 1 base and J lost 7 bases. There are 14 residues in the CDR3. Germline lookup yields CDR1 LGHNA and CDR2 YNFKEQ. The CDR3 coding sequence is TGTGCCAGCAGCCAAGCTGTAGGGGGCATTGAAGCTTTCTTT. Translated, it gives CASSQAVGGIEAFF.

In this sample, this clonotype turned up a few times. The chain combines TRBV7-6 with TRBJ1-1; tentatively, D is TRBD1 (5 bases). The V end was cut by 6 bases, the J end by 3 bases, with 14 bases between. This CDR3 is 14 amino acids long. From germline, CDR1 is SGHVS and CDR2 FNYEAQ. In DNA form, the CDR3 reads TGTGCCAGCAGGGCGGGCGGCAGGGACACTGAAGCTTTCTTT. It encodes CASRAGGRDTEAFF.

As DNA, the CDR3 is TGTGCCAGCAGCTTGGCCCTTACCCACACCGGGGAGCTGTTTTTT. Amino acids: CASSLALTHTGELFF. V gene TRBV5-5 combines with J gene TRBJ2-2; no clear D. CDR1 and CDR2 (germline): SGHKS, YYEKEE (reference sequence). The ends were cut back, 0 bases at V and 3 bases at J, with 9 bases in the middle. This CDR3 is built from 15 residues.

This rearrangement joins TRBV19 to TRBJ1-2; the D gene is possibly TRBD1 (5 bases). The CDR3 sequence is 15 residues long. With 1 base removed from V and 4 bases from J, the gap between germline ends came to 13 bases. The germline V gene encodes CDR1 LNHDA and CDR2 SQIVND (reference sequence). In nucleotides, the CDR3 is TGTGCCAGTAGTATAGTAGTCCGCGGGACCTATGGCTACACCTTC. This sequence encodes CASSIVVRGTYGYTF.

The CDR3 region has the DNA TGTGCCAGCAGTTTATCGAAATCGGGAGTGGAGCAGTACGTC. It codes for CASSLSKSGVEQYV. This chain links TRBV27 with TRBJ2-7, with a possible D match to TRBD2 (6 bases). Trimming took 0 bases from V and 7 from J, leaving 13 bases between them. This CDR3 contains 14 residues. CDR1 is MNHEY, CDR2 SMNVEV, per germline (reference sequence).

This clonotype appeared many times. V gene TRBV7-9 combines with J gene TRBJ2-7; 7 bases match TRBD2. Trimming at V came to 8 bases and at J to 4 bases, leaving 8 bases not matched to a gene. Germline V gene data show CDR1 as SEHNR and CDR2 as FQNEAQ (reference sequence). The CDR3 spans 13 residues. Here the CDR3 reads CASAEGTTYEQYF. CDR3 bases: TGTGCCAGCGCCGAGGGGACTACTTACGAGCAGTACTTC.

The chain is built from TRBV19 and TRBJ2-7; a weak D match, TRBD2 (5 bases). V lost 6 bases and J 2 bases, leaving 17 bases between the germline ends. The V gene's germline CDR1 is LNHDA and CDR2 SQIVND (reference sequence). This CDR3 contains 15 residues. CDR3 amino acids: CASRRRAEVAYEQYF. The CDR3 nucleotides are TGTGCCAGTAGGAGACGGGCGGAGGTCGCCTACGAGCAGTACTTC.

The chain combines TRBV7-9 with TRBJ1-5, with D hard to call. The CDR3 runs to 13 residues. Germline V gives CDR1 SEHNR, CDR2 FQNEAQ (reference sequence). The ends were cut back, 5 bases at V and 3 bases at J, with 8 bases in the middle. The CDR3, as DNA: TGTGCCAGCAGCGACACCGTCAATCAGCCCCAGCATTTT. Translation gives CASSDTVNQPQHF.

Many counts were recorded for this clonotype. This sequence joins TRBV7-9 and TRBJ1-1; D perhaps matches TRBD1 (6 bases). The CDR3 spans 16 residues. V lost 5 bases, J lost 5 bases, and 21 bases lay in between. The germline V gene encodes CDR1 SEHNR and CDR2 FQNEAQ (reference sequence). The CDR3 here is CASSPVLDRPRTEAFF. CDR3 in DNA: TGTGCCAGCAGCCCCGTCCTAGACAGGCCTCGGACTGAAGCTTTCTTT.

The V and J genes are TRBV6-1 and TRBJ1-3; D is ambiguous. CDR1 is MNHNS, CDR2 SASEGT, per germline. This CDR3 is built from 15 residues. V was pared by 7 bases and J by 4 bases, with 17 bases between. The CDR3 protein is CASNPVRGSGNTIYF. Written as DNA, the CDR3 is TGTGCCAGCAATCCCGTCCGGGGATCGGGAAACACCATATATTTT.

This clonotype was recorded many times. The chain links TRBV7-6 to TRBJ2-3; TRBD1 might be the D (6 bases). V dropped 5 bases and J dropped 2 bases, with 14 bases sitting between them. This CDR3 spans 15 amino acids. Looked up from germline, CDR1 is SGHVS and CDR2 is FNYEAQ. The CDR3 DNA reads TGTGCCAGCAGCCATGGGACACCTAACACAGATACGCAGTATTTT. Translated, it gives CASSHGTPNTDTQYF.